Each of the 6 T cell receptor beta chains below was sequenced from the same sample in a study of blood T cell repertoires in COVID-19. This table comes from immunoSEQ multiplex PCR, and its TCRdb copy is limited to in-frame clones, with some not included. The sample yields some 160,000 clones, 85% to 90% seen once. What was sequenced was peripheral blood. These receptors were obtained from a woman aged 70 to 79 with acute or convalescent COVID-19.

The rearrangement joins TRBV6-2 or TRBV6-3 to TRBJ2-7; D call uncertain. CDR1 and CDR2 (germline): MNHEY, SVGEGT. V was trimmed by 5 bases and J by 3 bases, leaving 17 bases between them. There are 15 residues in the CDR3. The DNA of the CDR3 is TGTGCCAGCAGTCAACTTAATCTTGCAGGCTACGAGCAGTACTTC. This translates into CASSQLNLAGYEQYF.

This clone was counted only a few times. The rearrangement uses TRBV5-8 and TRBJ2-7; 8 positions agree with TRBD2. With V trimmed by 2 bases and J by 2 bases, 9 bases remained unmatched. Germline values: CDR1 SGHTS, CDR2 YDEGEE. The CDR3 runs 16 residues. The CDR3 here is CASSFSLVAGPYEQYF. The CDR3 nucleotides read TGTGCCAGCAGCTTCTCCCTTGTAGCGGGGCCCTACGAGCAGTACTTC.

This clone turned up a few times. This sequence joins TRBV10-1 and TRBJ1-1; 7 nucleotides align to TRBD1. Trimming cost V 3 bases and J 12 bases; bases outside gene matches: 10. CDR3 size: 13 residues. The germline V gene encodes CDR1 WNHNN and CDR2 SYGVQD (reference sequence). CDR3 in amino acids: CASSDGQVGSTFF. CDR3 DNA: TGCGCCAGCAGTGACGGACAGGTGGGTTCGACTTTCTTT.

The J gene is TRBJ2-1, the V gene TRBV19, with D unresolved. CDR1 is LNHDA, CDR2 SQIVND, per germline (reference sequence). V dropped 4 bases and J dropped 8 bases, with 12 bases sitting between them. This CDR3 has 13 residues. Here the CDR3 reads CASSRAPVDEQFF. For the CDR3, the DNA is TGTGCCAGTAGTAGGGCTCCAGTGGATGAGCAGTTCTTC.

This clone was picked up many times. The CDR3 DNA follows: TGTGCCAGCAGCCAAAATCTGGGGTGGCAGGGGTATAGCAATCAGCCCCAGCATTTT. This translates into CASSQNLGWQGYSNQPQHF. The V gene is TRBV16, the J gene TRBJ1-5; perhaps TRBD1 as D (6 bases). The germline V gene has CDR1 KGHSY and CDR2 FQNENV. Trimming pared 2 bases from V and 0 bases from J, leaving 20 bases between. This CDR3 spans 19 amino acids.

The CDR3 bases are TGTGCCATCAGTGAGGCGTCAGGGGGCGGTCAAGAGACCCAGTACTTC. It encodes CAISEASGGGQETQYF. The V gene is TRBV10-3, the J gene TRBJ2-5; 8 nucleotides match TRBD1. Losses at the gene ends were 2 bases for V and 2 bases for J; bases not matched to a gene: 7. CDR1 ENHRY and CDR2 SYGVKD come from the germline V gene. This CDR3 is built from 16 residues.